What follows describes a single TCR beta chain. The CDR3 runs to 14 residues. Germline CDR1 SGHRS, CDR2 YFSETQ. The V end lost 2 bases, the J end lost 1 base, and 9 bases lay between the germline ends. Time point indicated: pre-treatment sample, taken before nivolumab and TIL therapy. The tumor samples were excised metastases, mostly pleural nodules or supraclavicular lymph nodes. These data come from a study of TIL therapy for anti-PD-1-resistant metastatic lung cancer. The immunoSEQ assay was v3. TCRdb's copy holds only in-frame clones and misses some; the assay was immunoSEQ multiplex PCR. Counted here are roughly 9,800 clones, 55% to 60% occurring once; the ten biggest clones make up more than 9%.

The origin of this receptor is a person between 30 and 79 years old with non-small cell lung cancer. This material consisted of tumor tissue, taken at baseline. The V gene is TRBV5-1, the J gene TRBJ2-5; tentative D call: TRBD2 (6 bases). CDR3: CASSFGGVQETQYF. DNA for the CDR3: TGCGCCAGCAGCTTCGGCGGGGTCCAAGAGACCCAGTACTTC.